Described below is a single T cell receptor beta chain sequence and its context. This clone occurred a few times. The antigen this receptor binds is unknown. Base qualities are not recorded, but no much larger clone differs from it by a single base. CD4+ T cells from unexposed donors were collected before the COVID-19 pandemic (2011-2018). Following 10 days of culture, the EasySep CD4+ T cell isolation kit was used to isolate CD4+ T cells. As cell number allowed, CD4+ T cells from unexposed donors were tested for reactivity to SARS-CoV-2 S and N and to four common cold coronavirus spike pools. Each well held 1.5 million to 2.5 million PBMCs cultured in IMDM containing approximately 5% human AB serum and approximately 9 IU/ml IL-2. Half of the culture medium was replaced with fresh IL-2-containing medium on days 3 and 7. Triplicate replicate wells were generally used for each peptide culture condition. Leukapheresis product for the unexposed donors was bought commercially. PBMCs were isolated from leukapheresis product or whole blood by Ficoll-Paque PLUS gradient centrifugation. The PBMCs went either fresh into the expansion assay or into cryopreservation at -140 degrees C. The QIAamp Micro DNA Kit was used to extract genomic DNA from the CD4+ T cells.

This sample is part of a study of CD4 T cells in relation to SARS-CoV-2 and coronaviruses (dated by TCRdb to 2020 to 2023). Concerning the study at large: In the ViraFEST assay, PBMCs were cultured with antigen for roughly 11 days, after which TCR beta CDR3s were sequenced to identify antigen-specific clonal expansions. The negative reference condition was either a culture with an HIV-1 Nef peptide pool or a culture with no peptide. HLA restriction was mapped for shared crossreactive spike epitopes using patient-derived lymphoblastoid cell lines. At the level of individual TCR clonotypes, the study evaluated whether memory CD4+ T cells crossreact between the spike proteins of SARS-CoV-2 and those of common cold coronaviruses. Samples from three pre-COVID donors and the naive versus memory experiments were sequenced with the Adaptive Biotechnologies TCR-sequencing kit; other data were Illumina-based. Expansion assays from other donors in the study were sequenced with a different, Illumina-based TCR-beta assay.

Broad study findings and their caveats: Crossreactivity analysis centred on spike protein, so crossreactivity against other viral proteins was not assessed. Compared with monoreactive clones, crossreactive clones had significantly weaker SARS-CoV-2-driven expansion, a result consistent with antigenic imprinting. The study was constrained by small numbers of patients and of tested TCRs. Pre-pandemic and post-infection samples were not both contributed by any donor, so tracing of the source of pre-existing responses was limited. Memory CD4+ clonotypes crossrecognizing SARS-CoV-2 and at least one common cold coronavirus spike were found in around 59% of donors.

The library was produced with the immunoSEQ multiplex PCR assay. Per the original workflow: During preprocessing, nonproductive sequences were removed, as were CDR3s that did not start with C, did not end with F or W, or were shorter than 7 amino acids. The MANAFEST web app was used to call antigen-specific clonotypes on the basis of expansion compared with the reference and with other culture wells. To be counted as positive, a clone had to show significant expansion compared with the reference culture, at an FDR below 0.05, in 2 of 3 replicate wells. For a clone to be considered positive, significant expansion relative to all other tandem wells and an odds ratio above 5 were also required. After three terminal residues were trimmed from each end, CDR3 homology was quantified as pairwise Levenshtein distance using the stringdist R package. Drawn from immuneACCESS, this table holds only the in-frame rearrangements with V and J called that TCRdb kept. Clones are partly lost; checked studies trace under half to an unresolved V gene and leave the rest unexplained. For V, J and clone size, that table is used; D and trimming come from the DNA. The sample has around 20,000 clones on record, just over 65% of them singletons. Roughly 20% of the sample comes from the top ten.

The CDR3, from cysteine to phenylalanine, totals 16 residues. Just CDR3 DNA is preserved here, 48 bases in frame from base 1. V has 5 bases trimmed and J has 3 bases trimmed; junction bases matching no gene number 4. As encoded in the germline V gene, CDR1 is SGHTA while CDR2 is FQGNSA. Sequences were obtained from CD4+ T cells from PBMCs, cultured in vitro. The sequence derives from a human donor in good health. In this chain, TRBV7-2 is recombined with TRBJ2-2, and 12 junctional nucleotides match TRBD2. The DNA sequence is as follows: TGTGCCAGCAGCGCGACTAGCGGGGGATACACCGGGGAGCTGTTTTTT. Its translation is CASSATSGGYTGELFF. Supplemented by the reference TRBV7-2 and TRBJ2-2 proteins around the CDR3, the complete variable domain is GAGVSQSPSNKVTEKGKDVELRCDPISGHTALYWYRQSLGQGLEFLIYFQGNSAPDKSGLPSDRFSAERTGGSVSTLTIQRTQQEDSAVYLCASSATSGGYTGELFFGEGSRLTVL.